These T cell receptor beta chains were read from a single sample in a study of early T cells in non-severe SARS-CoV-2 infection. Each CDR3 protein is one row after TCRdb ran MiXCR on the 5' RACE reads. Of around 99,000 distinct CDR3 sequences listed, 11% are singletons. Sequenced: whole blood. The source is an adult who was a healthcare worker with PCR-confirmed SARS-CoV-2 infection or an uninfected control (not recorded which). Each CDR3 is given with its conserved first and last residue. A D gene is named only where the DNA matches it firmly. Only part of the rows carry a size: once, few, many, or a class if the clone is expanded.

J | size | D | V | DNA | CDR3
TRBJ2-5 | many | . | TRBV4-3 | TGCGCCAGCAGCCAAGGGTTCAGCCACAAGGCCGAGACCCAGTACTTC | CASSQGFSHKAETQYF
TRBJ2-3 | many | TRBD2 | TRBV4-3 | TGCGCCAGCAGCCAAGATTCCCTAGCGGGCCCAGATACGCAGTATTTT | CASSQDSLAGPDTQYF
TRBJ2-5 | few | . | TRBV24-1 | TGTGCCACCGGGATACAAGGGACCCAGTACTTC | CATGIQGTQYF
TRBJ2-6 | . | . | TRBV9 | TGTGCCAGCAGCGTCGCGCCCCATAGAACTGGGGCCAACGTCCTGACTTTC | CASSVAPHRTGANVLTF
TRBJ1-4 | . | . | TRBV7-9 | TGTGCCAGCAGCCTGCAGGGAGCTGAAGAGGAAAAACTGTTTTTT | CASSLQGAEEEKLFF
TRBJ1-2 | few | . | TRBV11-2 | TGTGCCAGCAGCTTACTCCGAGACTATGGCTACACCTTC | CASSLLRDYGYTF
TRBJ1-1 | many | . | TRBV2 | TGTGCCAGCAGTGAAGCGCTGGCACCTCAACAAGCTTTCTTT | CASSEALAPQQAFF
TRBJ2-2 | many | . | TRBV4-1 | TGCGCCAGCAGCCAAGTCGTCGGTAACACCGGGGAGCTGTTTTTT | CASSQVVGNTGELFF
TRBJ2-1 | . | TRBD2 | TRBV28 | TGTGCCAGCAGTTCACGGACTAGCCAGAACTACAATGAGCAGTTCTTC | CASSSRTSQNYNEQFF
TRBJ2-3 | . | TRBD1 | TRBV2 | TGTGCCAGCAGTTCGGCTCGGCTATCGAAGGGGACAGCAAGCACAGATACGCAGTATTTT | CASSSARLSKGTASTDTQYF
TRBJ2-5 | few | . | TRBV4-1 | TGCGCCAGCAGCCAAGATGCAGGGGTAGTGACCCAGTACTTC | CASSQDAGVVTQYF
TRBJ1-5 | many | TRBD1 | TRBV27 | TGTGCCAGCCGCTTGGGACAGGGGTCGGGTCAGCCCCAGCATTTT | CASRLGQGSGQPQHF
TRBJ1-2 | many | TRBD1 | TRBV15 | TGTGCCACCAGCAGGGACAGGATCTATGGCTACACCTTC | CATSRDRIYGYTF
TRBJ2-3 | few | TRBD2 | TRBV9 | TGTGCCAGCAGCGTAGGACTAGCGACAGATACGCAGTATTTT | CASSVGLATDTQYF
TRBJ2-1 | . | . | TRBV18 | TGTGCCAGCTCACCACCGGAGTCCGGACTGCGGCCCTACAATGAGCAGTTCTTC | CASSPPESGLRPYNEQFF
TRBJ2-1 | many | . | TRBV7-9 | TGTGCCAGCAGCTTAGACTACTCGCGGGATTACAATGAGCAGTTCTTC | CASSLDYSRDYNEQFF
TRBJ2-2 | many | . | TRBV29-1 | TGCAGCGTCGTGGGGCCCACCGGGGAGCTGTTTTTT | CSVVGPTGELFF
TRBJ2-7 | few | . | TRBV12-3/TRBV12-4 | TGTGCCAGCAGTTTTGGCGAGGCGAGGGAGCAGTACTTC | CASSFGEAREQYF
TRBJ2-1 | . | . | TRBV12-3/TRBV12-4 | TGTGCCAGCAGTCCCAGGGTTGAGCAGTTCTTC | CASSPRVEQFF
TRBJ2-7 | many | . | TRBV28 | TGTGCCAGCAGTTTAGTTTTCGAGCAGTACTTC | CASSLVFEQYF
TRBJ1-5 | . | TRBD1 | TRBV6-5 | TGTGCCAGCAGTTACGGACAGGGGGCACAGCCCCAGCATTTT | CASSYGQGAQPQHF
TRBJ2-7 | many | TRBD1 | TRBV19 | TGTGCCAGTAGTGGGACAGCAACATCCTACGAGCAGTACTTC | CASSGTATSYEQYF
TRBJ2-5 | . | TRBD2 | TRBV20-1 | TGCAGTGCTAGAGTTTTAGCGGGAGACCAAGAGACCCAGTACTTC | CSARVLAGDQETQYF
TRBJ2-4 | . | TRBD1 | TRBV12-3/TRBV12-4 | TGTGCCAGCAGTCCCTGGGACAGGGCGAACATTCAGTACTTC | CASSPWDRANIQYF
TRBJ2-1 | many | . | TRBV5-5 | TGTGCCAGCAGCTGGGGATTAAATGAGCAGTTCTTC | CASSWGLNEQFF
TRBJ2-3 | . | . | TRBV7-9 | TGTGCCAGCAGCCTTGGACGCACAGATACGCAGTATTTT | CASSLGRTDTQYF
TRBJ2-3 | . | TRBD1 | TRBV7-9 | TGTGCCAGCAGCCAAGGGGGCATCATGGGAGATACGCAGTATTTT | CASSQGGIMGDTQYF
TRBJ1-1 | . | . | TRBV5-1 | TGCGCCAGCAGCTTACAACAGGGTATGAACACTGAAGCTTTCTTT | CASSLQQGMNTEAFF
TRBJ1-2 | . | . | TRBV7-2 | TGTGCCAGCAGCCCGTCCAGGCACTATGGCTACACCTTC | CASSPSRHYGYTF
TRBJ2-7 | . | . | TRBV7-8 | TGTACCAGCAGCTTAGTATCTAGCTCTGGCTACGAGCAGTACTTC | CTSSLVSSSGYEQYF
TRBJ2-7 | many | . | TRBV13 | TGTGCCAGCAGCCCCGACCGGCGGAGACTTTACGAGCAGTACTTC | CASSPDRRRLYEQYF